The 5 T cell receptor beta chains presented below share a single source sample, sequenced in a study of blood T cells in healthy people across ages. Together with a sample-barcoded 5' primer, a J-beta primer mix was included in a second PCR lasting about 7 to 11 cycles. TCRdb analysed the 5' RACE reads with MiXCR anew, one entry per CDR3 protein. The top ten hold approximately 7.7% of the sample, which has 1.5 million to 2 million distinct CDR3 sequences, 28% seen once. Specimen: blood. All receptors derive from a woman in her twenties or thirties in good health.

This clonotype was detected only once. The chain employs TRBV6-1 and TRBJ2-3; 13 bases are shared with TRBD2. The junction had 8 bases not matched to a gene; V was cut back by 4 bases and J by 4 bases. The CDR3 extends over 17 amino acids. The germline CDR1 and CDR2 sequences are MNHNS and SASEGT. CDR3 region: CASSGPGLAGLADTQYF. Here the CDR3 DNA reads TGTGCCAGCAGTGGCCCGGGACTAGCGGGGCTCGCAGATACGCAGTATTTT.

J is TRBJ1-1 and V is TRBV29-1; D not resolved. Looked up from germline, CDR1 is SQVTM and CDR2 is ANQGSEA. CDR3 length: 12 residues. V was clipped by 1 base and J by 3 bases, with 6 bases between them. The CDR3 nucleotides are TGCAGCGTTGAAGGTTATGACACTGAAGCTTTCTTT. Amino acids: CSVEGYDTEAFF. Complete variable domain (other parts from reference TRBV29-1 and TRBJ1-1): SAVISQKPSRDICQRGTSLTIQCQVDSQVTMMFWYRQQPGQSLTLIATANQGSEATYESGFVIDKFPISRPNLTFSTLTVSNMSPEDSSIYLCSVEGYDTEAFFGQGTRLTVV.

This clonotype was picked up many times. The chain is built from TRBV7-9 and TRBJ1-2; D may be TRBD1 (6 bases). Deletions cut 5 bases from V and 7 bases from J, with 17 bases between. Germline CDR1 reads SEHNR; CDR2 reads FQNEAQ (reference sequence). The length of the CDR3 is 14 residues. The CDR3 DNA sequence: TGTGCCAGCAGCCAAGTACAGGGTATCGGTGGCTACACCTTC. Its translation is CASSQVQGIGGYTF. Full variable domain (remainder filled in from reference TRBV7-9 and TRBJ1-2): DTGVSQNPRHKITKRGQNVTFRCDPISEHNRLYWYRQTLGQGPEFLTYFQNEAQLEKSRLLSDRFSAERPKGSFSTLEIQRTEQGDSAMYLCASSQVQGIGGYTFGSGTRLTVV.

Notes on this clonotype: A much more abundant neighbour one base away suggests this may be a read error. The CDR3 nucleotides are TGTGCCTGGAGTGTAGGGGAATACGAGCAGTACTTC. This translates into CAWSVGEYEQYF. The rearrangement joins TRBV30 to TRBJ2-4; tentative D call: TRBD1 (5 bases). TRBJ2-7 matches the DNA end more closely, so the J call is doubtful. Germline CDR1 reads GTSNPN; CDR2 reads SVGIG (reference sequence). The CDR3 has 12 amino acids.

This clonotype turned up a few times. The chain has TRBV4-3 and TRBJ2-7; weak D call: TRBD2 (6 bases). V lost 0 bases and J lost 1, with 10 bases in between. This CDR3 spans 15 amino acids. The germline gives CDR1 LGHNA, CDR2 YSLEER. The CDR3: CASSQETSKSYEQYF. The CDR3 region has the DNA TGCGCCAGCAGCCAAGAAACTAGCAAGTCCTACGAGCAGTACTTC.